The clone carrying this T cell receptor beta chain was detected ten times or more. This sample stems from a study of regulatory T cells in long-lasting Graves disease. Study at large: Graves' patients with a new diagnosis had received antithyroid drugs under 3 months.

Time point defined: newly diagnosed GD, antithyroid drugs for less than 3 months. The TCR library used RNA extracted from PBMCs. An endocrinology department in Xi'an, China, recruited the patients. HTBI primers from iRepertoire and Arm-PCR of CDR3 regions yielded the TCR beta libraries. TCRdb re-called the multiplex PCR reads with MiXCR, one entry per CDR3 protein. The profile shows about 450,000 distinct CDR3 sequences, less than 15% of them singletons. Germline V lookup: CDR1 DFQATT, CDR2 SNEGSKA (reference sequence). The CDR3 loop spans 14 amino acids. Between the trimmed V and J ends, which lost 0 bases and 1 base, there was a span of 9 bases. These records were also assigned to another study, of T cells in Graves' hyperthyroidism and ophthalmopathy. That paper adds: The TCR CDR3 first-round RT-PCR relied on the HTBI primer set. A model using 13 V-J features told ophthalmopathy apart from stable hyperthyroidism.

The input for sequencing was peripheral blood mononuclear cells (PBMCs), taken at new diagnosis, from a patient treated with antithyroid drugs. The V call is TRBV20-1, the J call TRBJ1-1; D gene ambiguous. The clonotype was recovered from a woman in her forties or fifties with Graves disease. Here the CDR3 DNA reads TGCAGTGCTAGAGATGCAGGAGGGAACACTGAAGCTTTCTTT. Protein: CSARDAGGNTEAFF.